Presented here are 26 T cell receptor beta chains from one specimen sequenced in a study of beta chain features in type 1 diabetes. The study reverse transcribed the entire isolated RNA, so it sequenced expressed TCRB transcripts. The method was immunoSEQ multiplex PCR; TCRdb's version includes in-frame clones alone and lacks a portion of them. The sample carries about 180,000 clones, about 13% recorded once. Sequencing used central memory CD4+ T cells from blood. The receptor source for this set is a woman aged 18 to 35 in good health.

The chain employs TRBV27 and TRBJ2-3, with TRBD2 matching 7 bases. CDR3 length: 13 amino acids. Trimming cost V 10 bases and J 4 bases; bases outside gene matches: 8. Germline CDR1 is MNHEY and CDR2 is SMNVEV (reference sequence). In nucleotides, the CDR3 is TGTGCCACCCGTCCCGCGGGGGCAGATACGCAGTATTTT. The encoded protein is CATRPAGADTQYF.

The rearrangement uses TRBV18 and TRBJ2-7; D call uncertain. Trimming shortened V by 0 bases and J by 6 bases, and 9 bases separated the two germline ends. The CDR3 extends over 13 amino acids. The germline gives CDR1 KGHSH, CDR2 LQKENI. CDR3 coding DNA: TGTGCCAGCTCACCACCGGCAGGATCCGAGCAGTACTTC. It translates to CASSPPAGSEQYF.

This clone has more than one count but fewer than ten. The rearrangement uses TRBV5-1 and TRBJ2-1, with 8 nucleotides matching TRBD1. The CDR3 is 15 amino acids. CDR1 is SGHRS, CDR2 YFSETQ, per germline. V lost 1 base and J lost 6; bases outside the gene matches: 6. In DNA form, the CDR3 reads TGCGCCAGCAGCTTGCAAGACAGGGGCAGCAATGAGCAGTTCTTC. Encoded protein: CASSLQDRGSNEQFF.

The chain carries TRBV10-3 and TRBJ2-7, with TRBD1 as a possible D gene (5 bases). Trimming stripped 8 bases from V and 0 bases from J, with 11 bases between. The CDR3 totals 13 residues. The germline V gene encodes CDR1 ENHRY and CDR2 SYGVKD. The CDR3 loop is CAIGSQGSYEQYF. The CDR3 DNA is TGTGCCATCGGATCGCAGGGCTCCTACGAGCAGTACTTC.

The chain joins TRBV14 to TRBJ1-3; D gene ambiguous. The ends were cut back, 0 bases at V and 4 bases at J, with 19 bases in the middle. The CDR3 runs to 18 residues. The germline V gene has CDR1 SGHDN and CDR2 FVKESK. CDR3 sequence: CASSQDLPSAVTGNTIYF. The CDR3, as DNA: TGTGCCAGCAGCCAAGATCTACCGAGCGCCGTTACCGGAAACACCATATATTTT.

The V call is TRBV27, the J call TRBJ2-7; the match to TRBD1 covers 9 bases. In germline, CDR1 is MNHEY, CDR2 SMNVEV (reference sequence). CDR3 length: 15 amino acids. The ends lost 3 bases at V and 3 bases at J; junction bases unmatched: 6. The CDR3 nucleotides read TGTGCCAGCAGTTTCTGGGACAGGGTTCGCTACGAGCAGTACTTC. This gives the protein CASSFWDRVRYEQYF.

As to this clone: Other DNA variants within this sample encode the same CDR3. This sequence joins TRBV7-2 and TRBJ2-7; D is perhaps TRBD1 (5 bases). The CDR3 has 12 amino acids. The germline V gene encodes CDR1 SGHTA and CDR2 FQGNSA. V dropped 5 bases and J dropped 3 bases, with 8 bases sitting between them. The CDR3 DNA is TGTGCCAGCAGCCTCACAGGCTACGAGCAGTACTTC. This gives the protein CASSLTGYEQYF.

The chain recombines TRBV5-4 with TRBJ2-7; 8 bases agree with TRBD2. Germline-derived CDR1 and CDR2 are SGHNT and YYREEE (reference sequence). The CDR3 covers 14 residues. V trimming: 5 bases; J trimming: 4 bases; junction bases outside the gene matches: 8. CDR3 amino acids: CASRDSGTDYEQYF. The CDR3 nucleotides are TGTGCCAGCAGAGATAGCGGGACCGATTACGAGCAGTACTTC.

This clone appeared a few times. The V and J genes are TRBV28 and TRBJ2-7; 11 nucleotides agree with TRBD1. The V and J ends lost 0 bases and 7 bases, in that order; junction bases with no gene match: 2. The germline gives CDR1 MDHEN, CDR2 SYDVKM. CDR3 length equals 14 residues. CDR3 amino acids: CASSLWDRGREQYF. CDR3 coding DNA: TGTGCCAGCAGTTTATGGGACAGGGGGCGGGAGCAGTACTTC.

This clone occurred a few times. This chain connects TRBV28 to TRBJ2-3; no firm D call. This CDR3 comprises 12 residues. CDR1 is MDHEN and CDR2 is SYDVKM in the germline V gene. The germline V and J ends were trimmed by 2 bases and 6 bases, with 6 bases remaining between them. CDR3 residues: CASSLKADTQYF. The CDR3 coding sequence is TGTGCCAGCAGTTTAAAAGCGGATACGCAGTATTTT.

The chain is built from TRBV2 and TRBJ2-7, with D unclear. Germline V CDR1 and CDR2: SNHLY, FYNNEI. V was clipped by 9 bases and J by 0 bases, with 36 bases between them. The CDR3 has 21 amino acids. CDR3 loop: CARRNSGQPLPTVTSSYEQYF. The CDR3 nucleotides are TGTGCCAGAAGGAATTCTGGGCAGCCCCTTCCCACTGTGACGAGCTCCTACGAGCAGTACTTC. Looking up the rest from reference TRBV2 and TRBJ2-7 gives the full variable domain: EPEVTQTPSHQVTQMGQEVILRCVPISNHLYFYWYRQILGQKVEFLVSFYNNEISEKSEIFDDQFSVERPDGSNFTLKIRSTKLEDSAMYFCARRNSGQPLPTVTSSYEQYFGPGTRLTVT.

The chain employs TRBV28 and TRBJ2-2; 8 nucleotides agree with TRBD2. CDR1 and CDR2 (germline): MDHEN, SYDVKM. The CDR3 contains 16 residues. The junction had 9 bases not matched to a gene; V was cut back by 3 bases and J by 6 bases. CDR3 bases: TGTGCCAGCAGTTTGGTTCTAGCGGGTAGCCCCGGGGAGCTGTTTTTT. Amino acid sequence: CASSLVLAGSPGELFF.

Here the CDR3 reads CASSPPQGWDRETEQYF. In nucleotides, the CDR3 is TGTGCCAGCAGCCCACCCCAGGGGTGGGACAGGGAGACCGAGCAGTACTTC. The chain carries TRBV11-2 and TRBJ2-7; 9 bases are a match to TRBD1. CDR3 length equals 17 residues. From germline, CDR1 is SGHAT and CDR2 FQNNGV. Unmatched junction bases numbered 17, after V lost 5 bases and J lost 6 bases.

The V call is TRBV28, the J call TRBJ1-2; 9 bases map to TRBD1. Germline values: CDR1 MDHEN, CDR2 SYDVKM. Trimming at V came to 5 bases and at J to 4 bases, leaving 8 bases not matched to a gene. The CDR3 totals 15 residues. In DNA form, the CDR3 reads TGTGCCAGCAGTGGCCCGGGACAGGGTAGCTATGGCTACACCTTC. Encoded protein: CASSGPGQGSYGYTF.

This clone appeared a few times. The gene calls are TRBV5-4 and TRBJ2-3, with 11 bases fitting TRBD2. Germline lookup yields CDR1 SGHNT and CDR2 YYREEE (reference sequence). V dropped 2 bases and J dropped 2; count of bases not matched to a gene: 1. This CDR3 has 15 residues. DNA for the CDR3: TGTGCCAGCAGCTTTAGCGGGAGGGTCACAGATACGCAGTATTTT. This translates into CASSFSGRVTDTQYF.

The chain links TRBV7-9 to TRBJ1-1; D is perhaps TRBD1 (5 bases). Trimming stripped 10 bases from V and 6 bases from J, with 24 bases between. The CDR3 has 15 residues. The germline CDR1 and CDR2 sequences are SEHNR and FQNEAQ (reference sequence). CDR3 amino acids: CATRTTGGDTAEAFF. The CDR3, as DNA: TGTGCCACTCGTACGACCGGGGGGGATACCGCTGAAGCTTTCTTT.

The V call is TRBV27, the J call TRBJ2-1; D unclear. This CDR3 is 12 amino acids long. Germline lookup yields CDR1 MNHEY and CDR2 SMNVEV (reference sequence). V was trimmed by 5 bases and J by 8 bases, leaving 10 bases between them. The chain's CDR3 is CASSTSRYEQFF. CDR3 DNA sequence: TGTGCCAGCAGTACCTCCCGGTATGAGCAGTTCTTC.

This clone was counted only a few times. V usage is TRBV11-2 and J usage is TRBJ2-1; 12 nucleotides align to TRBD2. The V segment lost 7 bases and the J segment 8 bases; nucleotides outside the gene matches: 15. The germline CDR1 and CDR2 sequences are SGHAT and FQNNGV. This CDR3 has 17 residues. CDR3 region: CASTLLPSGRGSDEQFF. CDR3 DNA: TGTGCCAGCACCCTACTCCCTAGCGGGAGGGGGTCAGATGAGCAGTTCTTC.

The chain couples TRBV5-1 to TRBJ2-2; possible D gene TRBD2, 7 bases. Trimming took 4 bases from V and 1 from J, leaving 11 bases between them. The CDR3 length is 15 residues. The germline CDR1 and CDR2 sequences are SGHRS and YFSETQ. The DNA of the CDR3 is TGCGCCAGCAGCAGAGCGGGACAGAACACCGGGGAGCTGTTTTTT. Translated: CASSRAGQNTGELFF.

This clone has a handful of counts. The V call is TRBV5-6, the J call TRBJ2-7; TRBD2 aligns across 8 bases. Germline CDR1 and CDR2: SGHDT and YYEEEE. The CDR3 length is 18 residues. With 2 bases clipped from V and 7 bases from J, the junction kept 20 bases outside the gene matches. The CDR3 spells CASSFRSRGGSYVWEQYF. CDR3 in DNA: TGTGCCAGCAGCTTCCGATCACGCGGGGGGAGTTACGTGTGGGAGCAGTACTTC.

This clone came up a few times. This sequence joins TRBV7-8 and TRBJ2-1, with 7 bases identical to TRBD1. CDR3 length: 14 residues. The germline gives CDR1 SGHVS, CDR2 FQNEAQ. The junction had 3 bases not matched to a gene; V was cut back by 4 bases and J by 3 bases. For the CDR3, the DNA is TGTGCCAGCAGCTCGGGACAGAGCTACAATGAGCAGTTCTTC. Protein sequence: CASSSGQSYNEQFF.

This clone turned up a few times. The V call is TRBV2, the J call TRBJ2-3; 13 bases map to TRBD2. The CDR3 runs to 20 residues. CDR1 and CDR2 from the germline V gene are SNHLY and FYNNEI. V lost 6 bases and J lost 1; bases outside the gene matches: 16. Here the CDR3 reads CASSKKRTSGSSGGTDTQYF. The CDR3 DNA reads TGTGCCAGCAGCAAAAAGAGGACTAGCGGGAGTAGTGGGGGCACAGATACGCAGTATTTT.

This clone has more than one count but fewer than ten. This chain connects TRBV20-1 to TRBJ1-1; no clear D. The CDR3 runs 11 residues. Germline loops: CDR1 DFQATT, CDR2 SNEGSKA (reference sequence). V lost 5 bases and J 0 bases, leaving 4 bases between the germline ends. CDR3 nucleotide sequence: TGCAGTGCTGGCATGAACACTGAAGCTTTCTTT. Its protein product is CSAGMNTEAFF.

J is TRBJ2-5 and V is TRBV7-9; D remains ambiguous. CDR1 and CDR2 (germline): SEHNR, FQNEAQ (reference sequence). The CDR3 is 12 residues long. V lost 4 bases to trimming and J lost 10 bases, with 13 bases between them. CDR3 nucleotides: TGTGCCAGCAGCTCGCCCCCGGGTGGCCAGTACTTC. Its protein is CASSSPPGGQYF.

The chain carries TRBV19 and TRBJ2-2; TRBD1 is a possible D gene (5 bases). V shed 8 bases and J shed 0 bases, with 7 bases lying between them. Germline V CDR1 and CDR2: LNHDA, SQIVND (reference sequence). There are 13 residues in the CDR3. This chain's CDR3 is CASADTNTGELFF. The CDR3 DNA follows: TGTGCCAGTGCGGACACGAACACCGGGGAGCTGTTTTTT.

This chain connects TRBV2 to TRBJ1-4, with TRBD1 matching over 7 bases. Germline V CDR1 and CDR2: SNHLY, FYNNEI. The CDR3 has 15 amino acids. Trimming removed 4 bases from V and 5 bases from J; junction bases left unmatched: 7. CDR3 protein: CASSGRTGVNEKLFF. CDR3 coding DNA: TGTGCCAGCAGTGGCCGGACAGGCGTGAATGAAAAACTGTTTTTT.